The rows below give T cell receptor beta chains drawn from one sample of a study of blood T cells in healthy people across ages. One entry per CDR3 protein, called by TCRdb with MiXCR from the 5' RACE reads. The sample records some 1.6 million distinct CDR3 sequences, roughly 30% being singletons. The material sequenced was blood. The origin of the receptors is a woman aged 30 to 39 in good health. Both conserved end residues are trimmed from each CDR3.

V gene	J gene	CDR3 protein
TRBV12-3/TRBV12-4	TRBJ1-5	ASRPTKSNQPQH
TRBV5-1	TRBJ2-2	ASSPGTGDTGELF
TRBV29-1	TRBJ2-5	SVNGLAGKSQETQY
TRBV7-3	TRBJ2-1	ASSFGGGGGAHNEQF
TRBV28	TRBJ2-5	ASSLGAWPAGRGETQY
TRBV7-8	TRBJ1-2	ASSLAGQGPYGYT
TRBV20-1	TRBJ2-7	SASPDGATYEQY
TRBV20-1	TRBJ2-5	SARDTLRETQY
TRBV20-1	TRBJ2-3	SAIYTVLNTQY
TRBV5-1	TRBJ2-2	ASTKRTGNTGELF
TRBV29-1	TRBJ2-1	SFRGVNEQF
TRBV29-1	TRBJ1-2	SVDRAGIDYT
TRBV20-1	TRBJ2-1	SARGQANNEQF